This TCR beta chain was identified during a study of T cell responses to AZD1222 COVID-19 vaccine. Libraries were prepared by immunoSEQ multiplex PCR; TCRdb keeps only in-frame clonotypes and omits some of them. The sample lists more than 85,000 clones; about 88% were seen once. Note on this clone: Its antigen is not known.

The germline gives CDR1 SGHNT, CDR2 YYREEE (reference sequence). This CDR3 spans 13 amino acids. V lost 4 bases and J lost 6, with 8 bases in between. The study, taken as a whole, reports: The donor group comprised mostly white British people and more females; the analysis possibly underestimated clonal diversity.

The source of this sequence is an adult in good health. Material: peripheral blood, obtained on day 0 of AZD1222 vaccination. The chain uses TRBV5-4 and TRBJ1-6; D gene ambiguous. The CDR3 coding sequence is TGTGCCAGCAGCCTCGACTCTAATTCACCCCTCCACTTT. It is translated as CASSLDSNSPLHF. Full variable domain (rest looked up from reference TRBV5-4 and TRBJ1-6): ETGVTQSPTHLIKTRGQQVTLRCSSQSGHNTVSWYQQALGQGPQFIFQYYREEENGRGNFPPRFSGLQFPNYSSELNVNALELDDSALYLCASSLDSNSPLHFGNGTRLTVT.